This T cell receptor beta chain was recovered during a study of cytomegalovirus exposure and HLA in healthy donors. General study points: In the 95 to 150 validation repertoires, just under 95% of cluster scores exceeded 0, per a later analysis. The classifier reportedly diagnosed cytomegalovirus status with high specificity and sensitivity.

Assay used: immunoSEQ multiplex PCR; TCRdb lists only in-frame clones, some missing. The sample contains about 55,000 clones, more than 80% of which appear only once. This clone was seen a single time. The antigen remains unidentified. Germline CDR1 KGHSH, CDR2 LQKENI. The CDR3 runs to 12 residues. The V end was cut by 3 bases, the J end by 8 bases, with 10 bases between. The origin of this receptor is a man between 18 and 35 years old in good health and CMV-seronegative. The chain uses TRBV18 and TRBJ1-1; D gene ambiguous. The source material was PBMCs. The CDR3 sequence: CASSPRRGEAFF. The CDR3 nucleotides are TGTGCCAGCTCACCCAGACGCGGGGAAGCTTTCTTT.